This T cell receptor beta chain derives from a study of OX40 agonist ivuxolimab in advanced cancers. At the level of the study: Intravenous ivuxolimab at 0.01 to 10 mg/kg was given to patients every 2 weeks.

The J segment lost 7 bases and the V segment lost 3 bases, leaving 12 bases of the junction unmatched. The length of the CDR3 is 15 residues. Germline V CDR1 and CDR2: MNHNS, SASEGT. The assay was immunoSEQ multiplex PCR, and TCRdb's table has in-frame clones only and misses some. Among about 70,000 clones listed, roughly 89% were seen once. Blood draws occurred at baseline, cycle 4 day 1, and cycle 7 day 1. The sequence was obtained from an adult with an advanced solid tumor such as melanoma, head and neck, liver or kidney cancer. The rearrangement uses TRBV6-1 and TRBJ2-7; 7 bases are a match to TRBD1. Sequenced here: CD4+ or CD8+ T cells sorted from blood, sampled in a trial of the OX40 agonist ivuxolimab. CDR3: CASSDAGRGTREQYF. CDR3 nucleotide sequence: TGTGCCAGCAGTGATGCCGGCAGGGGGACGAGGGAGCAGTACTTC.